The next 15 T cell receptor beta chains were all read from a single sample in a study of OX40 agonist ivuxolimab in advanced cancers. Generated by immunoSEQ multiplex PCR, the TCRdb table keeps only in-frame clones and is missing some. The sample shows 60,000 or so clones, 85% to 95% of them seen only once. Sequencing used CD4+ or CD8+ T cells sorted from blood, obtained in a trial of the OX40 agonist ivuxolimab. All receptors come from an adult with an advanced solid tumor such as melanoma, head and neck, liver or kidney cancer.

In its sample, this clone was seen once. V usage is TRBV5-1 and J usage is TRBJ2-7, with 12 nucleotides matching TRBD1. CDR1 and CDR2 from the germline V gene are SGHRS and YFSETQ. The CDR3 runs to 17 residues. The V gene end was trimmed by 2 bases and the J gene end by 3 bases; junction bases not matched to a gene: 9. The CDR3 spells CASSLGTGGAKSYEQYF. Written as DNA, the CDR3 is TGCGCCAGCAGCTTAGGGACAGGGGGCGCAAAAAGCTACGAGCAGTACTTC.

The V gene is TRBV27, the J gene TRBJ2-7; 11 bases fit TRBD1. The V segment lost 2 bases and the J segment 4 bases; nucleotides outside the gene matches: 4. The CDR3 has 15 amino acids. Germline loops: CDR1 MNHEY, CDR2 SMNVEV (reference sequence). CDR3 in DNA: TGTGCCAGCAGTTTACGCGGACAGGGGGCGTACGAGCAGTACTTC. Protein sequence: CASSLRGQGAYEQYF.

This chain connects TRBV2 to TRBJ2-4; no firm D call. The germline V gene has CDR1 SNHLY and CDR2 FYNNEI. This CDR3 has 17 residues. The V end lost 2 bases, the J end lost 0 bases, and 14 bases lay between the germline ends. CDR3 loop: CASSELPLTLAKNIQYF. The CDR3, as DNA: TGTGCCAGCAGTGAACTCCCCCTCACACTAGCCAAAAACATTCAGTACTTC.

The chain is built from TRBV19 and TRBJ1-6; 9 bases match TRBD1. Unmatched junction bases numbered 2, after V lost 5 bases and J lost 6 bases. The CDR3 runs 14 residues. CDR1 is LNHDA, CDR2 SQIVND, per germline (reference sequence). This CDR3 is CASSWGQGNSPLHF. CDR3 sequence (DNA): TGTGCCAGTAGTTGGGGACAGGGTAATTCACCCCTCCACTTT.

This rearrangement joins TRBV7-2 to TRBJ2-7; the D is unclear. Germline V gene data show CDR1 as SGHTA and CDR2 as FQGNSA. V was trimmed by 5 bases and J by 0 bases, leaving 17 bases between them. The CDR3 consists of 16 residues. The CDR3 DNA is TGTGCCAGCAGCCCCGCGAGCAGGACCCTCTCCTACGAGCAGTACTTC. It encodes CASSPASRTLSYEQYF.

This chain links TRBV7-6 with TRBJ1-1; a weak D match, TRBD1 (5 bases). This CDR3 region has 14 residues. The germline CDR1 and CDR2 sequences are SGHVS and FNYEAQ. The V end lost 1 base, the J end lost 0 bases, and 6 bases lay between the germline ends. The CDR3 is CASSLGTLNTEAFF. In nucleotides, the CDR3 is TGTGCCAGCAGCTTAGGGACATTGAACACTGAAGCTTTCTTT.

The V call is TRBV13, the J call TRBJ1-1, with 7 bases fitting TRBD1. Germline-derived CDR1 and CDR2 are PRHDT and FYEKMQ (reference sequence). The CDR3 is 17 residues long. Trimming removed 2 bases from V and 1 base from J; junction bases left unmatched: 10. The chain's CDR3 is CASSLISRGRKNTEAFF. The DNA for the CDR3 is TGTGCCAGCAGCTTAATTAGTAGGGGGCGAAAGAACACTGAAGCTTTCTTT.

V is TRBV2 and J is TRBJ2-5; 11 bases map to TRBD2. The CDR3 has 15 residues. From germline, CDR1 is SNHLY and CDR2 FYNNEI. The junction had 6 bases not matched to a gene; V was cut back by 8 bases and J by 1 base. DNA of the CDR3: TGTGCCAGCGTTTATAGCGGGGGGGCCCAAGAGACCCAGTACTTC. Amino acid sequence: CASVYSGGAQETQYF.

The V call is TRBV5-1, the J call TRBJ2-1; 11 bases fit TRBD1. The V gene's germline CDR1 is SGHRS and CDR2 YFSETQ. The CDR3 sequence is 17 residues long. J gave up 5 bases and V 4 bases, and 11 bases lay outside the gene matches. The DNA for the CDR3 is TGCGCCAGCAGCGTAGGTACCGGGACAGGGGGTCACAATGAGCAGTTCTTC. It encodes CASSVGTGTGGHNEQFF.

This clone was observed a single time. The chain recombines TRBV19 with TRBJ2-3; D is unresolved. The CDR3 loop spans 11 amino acids. Trimming removed 9 bases from V and 4 bases from J, with 8 bases in between. From germline, CDR1 is LNHDA and CDR2 SQIVND (reference sequence). The DNA for the CDR3 is TGTGCCAGCCACACGGCAGATACGCAGTATTTT. As protein: CASHTADTQYF.

J is TRBJ1-1 and V is TRBV4-3, with D unclear. CDR3 size: 15 residues. V lost 0 bases and J lost 1, with 9 bases in between. Per the germline V gene, CDR1 is LGHNA and CDR2 is YSLEER. The DNA of the CDR3 is TGCGCCAGCAGCCAAGATAGTACAGAGAACACTGAAGCTTTCTTT. It codes for CASSQDSTENTEAFF.

The V gene is TRBV5-1, the J gene TRBJ2-7; 8 bases fit TRBD2. CDR1 SGHRS and CDR2 YFSETQ come from the germline V gene. The CDR3 runs to 15 residues. Trimming removed 0 bases from V and 4 bases from J; junction bases left unmatched: 6. The CDR3 coding sequence is TGCGCCAGCAGCTTGGGGTCGGGAGGGCCTTACGAGCAGTACTTC. It is translated as CASSLGSGGPYEQYF.

The count of this clone is one. This chain connects TRBV5-6 to TRBJ2-5; D may be TRBD1 (6 bases). The CDR3 contains 13 residues. In germline, CDR1 is SGHDT, CDR2 YYEEEE. V was trimmed by 7 bases and J by 1 base, leaving 11 bases between them. The CDR3 loop is CASGGQFQETQYF. The CDR3 coding sequence is TGTGCCAGCGGTGGACAGTTCCAAGAGACCCAGTACTTC.

V gene TRBV9 combines with J gene TRBJ2-1; D possibly corresponds to TRBD1 (5 bases). The V gene's germline CDR1 is SGDLS and CDR2 YYNGEE. V lost 3 bases and J lost 2, with 21 bases in between. The CDR3 extends over 18 amino acids. This CDR3 reads CASSGSVQVGLAYNEQFF. The CDR3, as DNA: TGTGCCAGCAGCGGCTCAGTACAGGTTGGTCTGGCCTACAATGAGCAGTTCTTC.

The chain carries TRBV4-1 and TRBJ1-5; no firm D call. The length of the CDR3 is 15 residues. Germline V gene data show CDR1 as MGHRA and CDR2 as YSYEKL. The V end was cut by 0 bases, the J end by 8 bases, with 14 bases between. The CDR3 region is CASSQDHGPFEPQHF. CDR3 coding DNA: TGCGCCAGCAGCCAAGATCATGGACCTTTCGAGCCCCAGCATTTT.